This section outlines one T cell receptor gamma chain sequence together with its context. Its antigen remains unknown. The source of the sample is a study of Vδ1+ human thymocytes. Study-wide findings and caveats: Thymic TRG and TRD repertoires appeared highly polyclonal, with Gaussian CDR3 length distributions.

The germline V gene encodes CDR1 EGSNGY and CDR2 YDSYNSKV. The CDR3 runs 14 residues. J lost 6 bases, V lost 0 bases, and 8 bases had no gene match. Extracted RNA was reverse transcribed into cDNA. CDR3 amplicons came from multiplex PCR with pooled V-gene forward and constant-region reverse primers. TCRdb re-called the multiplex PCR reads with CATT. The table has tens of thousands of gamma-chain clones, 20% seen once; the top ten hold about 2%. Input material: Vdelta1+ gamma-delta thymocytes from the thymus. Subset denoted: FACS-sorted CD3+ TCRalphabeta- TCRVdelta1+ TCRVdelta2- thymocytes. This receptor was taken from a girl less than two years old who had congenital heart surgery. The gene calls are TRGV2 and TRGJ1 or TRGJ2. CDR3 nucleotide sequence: TGTGCCACCTGGGACGGGCAGATGAGTTATAAGAAACTCTTT. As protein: CATWDGQMSYKKLF.